Given below is one TCR beta chain in context. The protocol was immunoSEQ multiplex PCR, while the TCRdb copy is restricted to in-frame clones and leaves out a portion. The table shows hundreds of thousands of clones, with roughly 86% occurring only once. The CDR3 runs to 14 residues. V lost 3 bases, J lost 3 bases, and 10 bases lay in between. Per the germline V gene, CDR1 is MNHNS and CDR2 is SASEGT. This entry belongs to a study of shared T cell receptors in the human thymus. These data are also associated with another study on human thymus T cells. That work adds: Resections were taken during corrective heart surgery, and the thymus tissue came from these. Among unrelated individuals, related research reported thymic repertoires that overlapped highly.

The sequence was obtained from a boy under two years old with a congenital heart defect. The J gene is TRBJ2-3, the V gene TRBV6-1; D gene uncertain. Sequencing input: thymocytes. CDR3 sequence reads: CASSDQFLTDTQYF. CDR3 DNA sequence: TGTGCCAGCAGTGACCAGTTTCTTACAGATACGCAGTATTTT.